The next 27 T cell receptor beta chains were all read from a single sample in a study of early T cells in non-severe SARS-CoV-2 infection. Via MiXCR, TCRdb re-called the 5' RACE reads, giving one row per CDR3 protein. Of 71,000 or so distinct CDR3 sequences listed, around 13% are singletons. The specimen was whole blood. These receptors were taken from an adult who was a healthcare worker with PCR-confirmed SARS-CoV-2 infection or an uninfected control (not recorded which).

Turning to this clonotype: With a much larger clone just one base away, this may be a read error. The chain combines TRBV30 with TRBJ1-1; D may be TRBD1 (5 bases). The CDR3 has 17 residues. The V gene's germline CDR1 is GTSNPN and CDR2 SVGIG (reference sequence). The chain's CDR3 is CAWKAVGNKGMNTESFF. CDR3 DNA sequence: TGTGCCTGGAAAGCCGTGGGTAATAAGGGGATGAACACTGAATCTTTCTTT.

The chain recombines TRBV7-9 with TRBJ1-2; 7 bases are shared with TRBD1. The J segment lost 0 bases and the V segment lost 3 bases, leaving 19 bases of the junction unmatched. CDR3 length: 20 amino acids. CDR1 is SEHNR, CDR2 FQNEAQ, per germline (reference sequence). The CDR3 is CASSLIQGPLLREANYGYTF. The DNA of the CDR3 is TGTGCCAGCAGCTTGATACAGGGGCCCCTCTTAAGGGAAGCTAACTATGGCTACACCTTC.

Many counts were recorded for this clonotype. The chain couples TRBV7-3 to TRBJ2-3; the match to TRBD2 covers 11 bases. Looked up from germline, CDR1 is SGHTA and CDR2 is FQGTGA. The CDR3 has 14 residues. The junction had 2 bases not matched to a gene; V was cut back by 5 bases and J by 4 bases. CDR3 sequence: CASSRGLAADTQYF. The CDR3 coding sequence is TGTGCCAGCAGCCGGGGACTAGCGGCAGATACGCAGTATTTT.

The CDR3 reads CASRQTGLNTEAFF. In DNA, the CDR3 is TGTGCCAGCAGACAAACAGGGTTAAACACTGAAGCTTTCTTT. V usage is TRBV3-1 and J usage is TRBJ1-1, with D possibly being TRBD1 (6 bases). The V and J ends lost 6 bases and 2 bases respectively, with 13 bases between them. The CDR3 contains 14 residues. Germline CDR1 LGHDT, CDR2 YNNKEL (reference sequence).

The rearrangement uses TRBV29-1 and TRBJ2-5; 12 bases are shared with TRBD2. The V and J ends lost 6 bases and 4 bases, in that order; junction bases with no gene match: 3. The CDR3 covers 13 residues. Germline CDR1 SQVTM, CDR2 ANQGSEA. The CDR3 reads CSVTGLAGETQYF. The CDR3 nucleotides read TGCAGCGTCACGGGACTAGCGGGAGAGACCCAGTACTTC.

This clonotype showed up just a few times. This chain links TRBV2 with TRBJ1-1, with a tentative D call TRBD1 (6 bases). CDR1 SNHLY and CDR2 FYNNEI come from the germline V gene. Trimming shortened V by 5 bases and J by 4 bases, and 17 bases separated the two germline ends. The CDR3 spans 15 residues. The CDR3 spells CASSSRGQGSTEAFF. As DNA, the CDR3 is TGTGCCAGCAGTTCCCGGGGGCAGGGAAGCACTGAAGCTTTCTTT.

This clonotype was seen a few times. The chain has TRBV5-4 and TRBJ2-1; TRBD1 matches at 10 bases. Germline V gene lookup returns CDR1 SGHNT and CDR2 YYREEE (reference sequence). With 3 bases clipped from V and 6 bases from J, the junction kept 9 bases outside the gene matches. The CDR3 totals 16 residues. CDR3 bases: TGTGCCAGCAGCTCAAATCTCGGACAGGGGGGCAATGAGCAGTTCTTC. Its translation is CASSSNLGQGGNEQFF. The entire variable domain, with the rest obtained from reference TRBV5-4 and TRBJ2-1, is as follows: ETGVTQSPTHLIKTRGQQVTLRCSSQSGHNTVSWYQQALGQGPQFIFQYYREEENGRGNFPPRFSGLQFPNYSSELNVNALELDDSALYLCASSSNLGQGGNEQFFGPGTRLTVL.

The V and J genes are TRBV7-2 and TRBJ1-6; tentative D call: TRBD1 (6 bases). Germline CDR1 SGHTA, CDR2 FQGNSA. The CDR3 spans 16 residues. Trimming took 5 bases from V and 3 from J, leaving 14 bases between them. The CDR3 sequence is CASSLNRVGYNSPLHF. CDR3 DNA sequence: TGTGCCAGCAGCCTCAACAGGGTGGGCTATAATTCACCCCTCCACTTT.

The chain is built from TRBV7-2 and TRBJ2-2, with TRBD1 as a possible D gene (6 bases). Germline values: CDR1 SGHTA, CDR2 FQGNSA. The CDR3 is 14 residues long. V lost 4 bases and J 7 bases, leaving 13 bases between the germline ends. The CDR3 here is CASSSTGYNGELFF. The CDR3 DNA follows: TGTGCCAGCAGCTCAACAGGGTATAACGGGGAGCTGTTTTTT. Supplemented by reference TRBV7-2 and TRBJ2-2, the full variable domain reads GAGVSQSPSNKVTEKGKDVELRCDPISGHTALYWYRQSLGQGLEFLIYFQGNSAPDKSGLPSDRFSAERTGGSVSTLTIQRTQQEDSAVYLCASSSTGYNGELFFGEGSRLTVL.

The table lists this clonotype with a few counts. This chain joins TRBV5-1 and TRBJ2-2, with TRBD2 matching over 14 bases. The junction had 7 bases not matched to a gene; V was cut back by 4 bases and J by 2 bases. Germline V gives CDR1 SGHRS, CDR2 YFSETQ. CDR3 length equals 18 residues. CDR3 sequence reads: CASSPRTSGGSNTGELFF. In DNA form, the CDR3 reads TGCGCCAGCAGCCCACGGACTAGCGGGGGGTCTAACACCGGGGAGCTGTTTTTT. The whole variable domain, filled in from reference TRBV5-1 and TRBJ2-2, reads KAGVTQTPRYLIKTRGQQVTLSCSPISGHRSVSWYQQTPGQGLQFLFEYFSETQRNKGNFPGRFSGRQFSNSRSEMNVSTLELGDSALYLCASSPRTSGGSNTGELFFGEGSRLTVL.

This clonotype was found many times. This chain links TRBV20-1 with TRBJ2-3; 14 bases line up with TRBD2. J lost 3 bases, V lost 5 bases, and 4 bases had no gene match. The CDR3 is 15 amino acids. CDR1 DFQATT and CDR2 SNEGSKA come from the germline V gene (reference sequence). The CDR3 nucleotides read TGCAGTGCTTCCGGGACTAGCGGGGGTACAGATACGCAGTATTTT. It is translated as CSASGTSGGTDTQYF.

In this sample, this clonotype turned up a few times. The chain uses TRBV28 and TRBJ1-3; D is possibly TRBD1 (5 bases). CDR3 length: 15 amino acids. Trimming pared 6 bases from V and 3 bases from J, leaving 15 bases between. Per the germline V gene, CDR1 is MDHEN and CDR2 is SYDVKM. DNA for the CDR3: TGTGCCAGCAGGACTCGACAGTCTCGTGGAAACACCATATATTTT. The encoded protein is CASRTRQSRGNTIYF.

At least ten counts were recorded for this clonotype. V usage is TRBV2 and J usage is TRBJ2-3; D call uncertain. Germline CDR1 reads SNHLY; CDR2 reads FYNNEI. This CDR3 comprises 10 residues. V was trimmed by 7 bases and J by 4 bases, leaving 3 bases between them. CDR3 nucleotides: TGTGCCAGCAAAGCAGATACGCAGTATTTT. As protein: CASKADTQYF.

This clonotype was counted a few times. This chain uses TRBV29-1 with TRBJ2-2; D gene ambiguous. V was clipped by 7 bases and J by 4 bases, with 10 bases between them. Germline lookup yields CDR1 SQVTM and CDR2 ANQGSEA. There are 12 residues in the CDR3. In DNA form, the CDR3 reads TGCAGCGCCTTCGGTGCCACCGGGGAGCTGTTTTTT. As protein: CSAFGATGELFF.

This clonotype has only a few counts. The rearrangement links TRBV7-6 to TRBJ1-6; 7 positions match TRBD1. The CDR3 runs 14 residues. The germline V gene has CDR1 SGHVS and CDR2 FNYEAQ. Trimming took 5 bases from V and 7 from J; bases not matched to a gene: 5. The CDR3: CASSNTGANSPLHF. The CDR3 DNA reads TGTGCCAGCAGCAACACAGGGGCGAATTCACCCCTCCACTTT.

This clonotype was picked up a small number of times. The CDR3 coding sequence is TGTGCCAGCAGCCAAGATCCCAGGGCGCAAGAGACCCAGTACTTC. This gives the protein CASSQDPRAQETQYF. This chain uses TRBV4-2 with TRBJ2-5; perhaps TRBD1 as D (5 bases). CDR3 size: 15 residues. Germline CDR1 LGHNA, CDR2 YNFKEQ. Between the trimmed V and J ends, which lost 0 bases and 2 bases, there was a span of 10 bases.

This clonotype was observed a few times. The chain joins TRBV12-3 or TRBV12-4 to TRBJ2-1, with a weak D call TRBD2 (6 bases). The germline V and J ends were trimmed by 7 bases and 7 bases, with 17 bases remaining between them. CDR3 length: 14 residues. The CDR3: CASTPGGGVNEQFF. Here the CDR3 DNA reads TGTGCCAGCACGCCTGGAGGCGGGGTAAATGAGCAGTTCTTC.

The table lists this clonotype with many counts. The V call is TRBV5-1, the J call TRBJ1-4, with a possible D match to TRBD1 (5 bases). The length of the CDR3 is 16 residues. In germline, CDR1 is SGHRS, CDR2 YFSETQ. V was pared by 3 bases and J by 5 bases, with 17 bases between. CDR3 bases: TGCGCCAGCAGCTCGGGGAGGGGCCCAGCAAATGAAAAACTGTTTTTT. This encodes CASSSGRGPANEKLFF.

This rearrangement joins TRBV6-5 to TRBJ2-7; TRBD1 matches at 8 bases. CDR3 length: 14 amino acids. In germline, CDR1 is MNHEY, CDR2 SVGAGI. After removal of 6 bases from V and 2 bases from J, the junction contained 6 bases not matched to a gene. The CDR3 nucleotides read TGTGCCAGCAGCCTGACAGGGGCGGCCTACGAGCAGTACTTC. Residues: CASSLTGAAYEQYF.

The rearrangement joins TRBV4-2 to TRBJ1-4, with D maybe TRBD1 (6 bases). V was clipped by 2 bases and J by 8 bases, with 15 bases between them. CDR1 and CDR2 from the germline V gene are LGHNA and YNFKEQ. CDR3 length: 15 amino acids. CDR3 nucleotides: TGTGCCAGCAGCCAATCCTTCGGGGGGGGCGAAAAACTGTTTTTT. This encodes CASSQSFGGGEKLFF.

The genes are TRBV5-5 and TRBJ1-2; TRBD1 aligns across 7 bases. CDR3 length: 15 amino acids. Germline V lookup: CDR1 SGHKS, CDR2 YYEKEE (reference sequence). J was trimmed by 0 bases and V by 4 bases; bases with no gene match: 6. DNA for the CDR3: TGTGCCAGCAGCCCTGGGACAGCCACTAACTATGGCTACACCTTC. The encoded protein is CASSPGTATNYGYTF.

This chain uses TRBV10-3 with TRBJ2-1, with 12 bases aligning to TRBD2. The CDR3 is made up of 16 amino acids. Germline CDR1 reads ENHRY; CDR2 reads SYGVKD. V lost 6 bases and J lost 7; bases outside the gene matches: 10. The CDR3 reads CAISSTSGGNDNEQFF. The CDR3 region has the DNA TGTGCCATCAGCTCGACTAGCGGGGGTAATGATAATGAGCAGTTCTTC.

The chain joins TRBV28 to TRBJ2-7, with a possible D match to TRBD1 (6 bases). The CDR3 consists of 11 residues. Germline CDR1 and CDR2: MDHEN and SYDVKM. Here the CDR3 reads CVTQGSYEQYF. CDR3 bases: TGTGTGACGCAGGGGTCCTACGAGCAGTACTTC.

The chain recombines TRBV7-8 with TRBJ1-1, with D unclear. The CDR3 has 16 amino acids. V shed 5 bases and J shed 3 bases, with 19 bases lying between them. Germline lookup yields CDR1 SGHVS and CDR2 FQNEAQ. For the CDR3, the DNA is TGTGCCAGCAGCCGAAATCCAGCGGTCGATTACACTGAAGCTTTCTTT. Amino acids: CASSRNPAVDYTEAFF.

In this sample, this clonotype turned up a few times. The chain carries TRBV7-2 and TRBJ2-7; D is undetermined. The CDR3 loop spans 13 amino acids. Trimming took off 1 base at V and 3 bases at J, with 7 bases between the two ends. The V gene's germline CDR1 is SGHTA and CDR2 FQGNSA. In DNA, the CDR3 is TGTGCCAGCAGCTTAGAACTATTCTACGAGCAGTACTTC. It specifies CASSLELFYEQYF.

The table lists this clonotype with many counts. The chain couples TRBV29-1 to TRBJ1-2, with 7 bases aligning to TRBD1. V shed 6 bases and J 4 bases; nucleotides not matched to a gene: 5. CDR3 length: 12 amino acids. CDR1 and CDR2 from the germline V gene are SQVTM and ANQGSEA. CDR3 in amino acids: CSVNRGSYGYTF. The CDR3 DNA reads TGCAGCGTGAACAGGGGCAGCTATGGCTACACCTTC.

This clonotype has more than one count but fewer than ten. The V and J genes are TRBV7-6 and TRBJ2-3, with TRBD1 matching over 8 bases. The CDR3 length is 16 residues. V lost 5 bases and J lost 1; bases outside the gene matches: 8. Per the germline V gene, CDR1 is SGHVS and CDR2 is FNYEAQ. The CDR3 DNA reads as TGTGCCAGCAGCCTCCGGGGACAGGCTCGCACAGATACGCAGTATTTT. It encodes CASSLRGQARTDTQYF.